The 16 T cell receptor beta chains in this list originate from one sample, sequenced in a study of T cell responses to AZD1222 COVID-19 vaccine. Sequencing was performed with immunoSEQ multiplex PCR; in TCRdb, only in-frame clones are kept and a portion is missing. The sample yields approximately 140,000 clones, roughly nine tenths seen once. Specimen: peripheral blood, collected 28 days after the second AZD1222 dose. The receptor source for this set is an adult who received the AZD1222 COVID-19 vaccine.

This rearrangement joins TRBV7-9 to TRBJ2-2, with a tentative D call TRBD1 (5 bases). Between the trimmed V and J ends, which lost 0 bases and 6 bases, there was a span of 14 bases. Germline V gene lookup returns CDR1 SEHNR and CDR2 FQNEAQ (reference sequence). This CDR3 is 16 amino acids long. CDR3 sequence: CASSLAAGFSAGELFF. CDR3 nucleotide sequence: TGTGCCAGCAGCTTAGCGGCAGGGTTTTCGGCCGGGGAGCTGTTTTTT.

V is TRBV11-2 and J is TRBJ1-1; 7 bases map to TRBD1. V lost 5 bases to trimming and J lost 4 bases; unmatched junction nucleotides: 19. There are 18 residues in the CDR3. Germline loops: CDR1 SGHAT, CDR2 FQNNGV. For the CDR3, the DNA is TGTGCCAGCAGCACTACTGGTTCCCCACAGAACAGGGGCACTGAAGCTTTCTTT. Translation: CASSTTGSPQNRGTEAFF.

This chain uses TRBV9 with TRBJ1-2; D uncertain. Trimming took off 5 bases at V and 6 bases at J, with 11 bases between the two ends. Germline values: CDR1 SGDLS, CDR2 YYNGEE. This CDR3 is built from 12 residues. The CDR3 DNA reads as TGTGCCAGCAGTCGAACAAAGGATGGCTACACCTTC. Its protein product is CASSRTKDGYTF.

The chain employs TRBV24-1 and TRBJ2-2; possible D gene TRBD1, 5 bases. V was clipped by 5 bases and J by 2 bases, with 14 bases between them. CDR1 and CDR2 from the germline V gene are KGHDR and SFDVKD. The CDR3 is made up of 16 amino acids. The CDR3 is CATSAHRSENTGELFF. The CDR3 DNA sequence: TGTGCCACCAGTGCTCACAGGTCAGAAAACACCGGGGAGCTGTTTTTT.

CDR3 coding DNA: TGTGCCAGCAGCGGAGGGGGGCCTTCCTACAATGAGCAGTTCTTC. Translating it yields CASSGGGPSYNEQFF. This chain uses TRBV3-1 (or the pseudogene TRBV3-2) with TRBJ2-1; D is tentatively TRBD1 or TRBD2 (6 bases each). Germline CDR1 LGHDT, CDR2 YNNKEL (reference sequence). Trimming pared 5 bases from V and 1 base from J, leaving 12 bases between. CDR3 size: 15 residues.

V usage is TRBV15 and J usage is TRBJ1-6; D is unclear. CDR3 length: 16 amino acids. Per germline, CDR1 LNHNV and CDR2 YYDKDF (reference sequence). V was pared by 2 bases and J by 6 bases, with 14 bases between. The CDR3 spells CATSRHLSFLNSPLHF. CDR3 nucleotide sequence: TGTGCCACCAGCAGACACCTCTCCTTCCTTAATTCACCCCTCCACTTT.

This chain connects TRBV19 to TRBJ1-1, with TRBD1 matching 10 bases. The V segment lost 6 bases and the J segment 4 bases; nucleotides outside the gene matches: 5. Germline V gene data show CDR1 as LNHDA and CDR2 as SQIVND (reference sequence). CDR3 length equals 14 residues. CDR3 loop: CASSFDRGPTEAFF. The DNA for the CDR3 is TGTGCCAGTAGCTTCGACAGGGGGCCCACTGAAGCTTTCTTT.

The V call is TRBV6-5, the J call TRBJ1-1; no firm D call. Trimming took off 7 bases at V and 3 bases at J, with 18 bases between the two ends. The CDR3 is 15 amino acids. Germline CDR1 and CDR2: MNHEY and SVGAGI. CDR3 amino acids: CASNRGGPADTEAFF. The CDR3 DNA follows: TGTGCCAGCAATCGAGGTGGACCTGCGGACACTGAAGCTTTCTTT.

The CDR3 sequence: CATSDSQLLNYGYTF. The CDR3 DNA is TGTGCCACCAGTGATAGTCAATTACTAAACTATGGCTACACCTTC. This chain uses TRBV24-1 with TRBJ1-2; D unresolved. The ends were cut back, 3 bases at V and 2 bases at J, with 12 bases in the middle. CDR3 length: 15 amino acids. CDR1 is KGHDR, CDR2 SFDVKD, per germline.

The rearrangement uses TRBV29-1 and TRBJ1-1; the D gene is possibly TRBD1 (5 bases). There are 13 residues in the CDR3. In germline, CDR1 is SQVTM, CDR2 ANQGSEA. Trimming cost V 7 bases and J 0 bases, with 12 bases left between them. CDR3 DNA: TGCAGCGCGGGGGGGACCATGAACACTGAAGCTTTCTTT. Translating it yields CSAGGTMNTEAFF. Drawing the rest from reference TRBV29-1 and TRBJ1-1, the complete variable domain is SAVISQKPSRDICQRGTSLTIQCQVDSQVTMMFWYRQQPGQSLTLIATANQGSEATYESGFVIDKFPISRPNLTFSTLTVSNMSPEDSSIYLCSAGGTMNTEAFFGQGTRLTVV.

The chain recombines TRBV5-4 with TRBJ1-5; 7 bases agree with TRBD1. The CDR3 covers 14 residues. Losses at the gene ends were 2 bases for V and 7 bases for J; bases not matched to a gene: 6. CDR1 SGHNT and CDR2 YYREEE come from the germline V gene (reference sequence). For the CDR3, the DNA is TGTGCCAGCAGCTTAGAGGGGGCCGGGCAGCCCCAGCATTTT. It is translated as CASSLEGAGQPQHF.

This clone was counted between two and nine times. The chain employs TRBV7-2 and TRBJ2-7; D ambiguous. The V end was cut by 5 bases, the J end by 7 bases, with 15 bases between. CDR1 is SGHTA, CDR2 FQGNSA, per germline. The CDR3 loop spans 13 amino acids. CDR3: CASSPGPLLEQYF. CDR3 sequence (DNA): TGTGCCAGCAGCCCCGGGCCCCTCTTGGAGCAGTACTTC.

The chain has TRBV30 and TRBJ1-4, with D uncertain. The length of the CDR3 is 14 residues. Germline V CDR1 and CDR2: GTSNPN, SVGIG (reference sequence). The ends were cut back, 3 bases at V and 0 bases at J, with 8 bases in the middle. The DNA of the CDR3 is TGTGCCTGGAGGCCAATGGCAACTAATGAAAAACTGTTTTTT. Translated, it gives CAWRPMATNEKLFF.

This chain links TRBV30 with TRBJ2-1; maybe TRBD2 (7 bases). The CDR3 contains 16 residues. Germline V gene sequence: CDR1 GTSNPN, CDR2 SVGIG (reference sequence). Trimming took off 5 bases at V and 1 base at J, with 18 bases between the two ends. CDR3 sequence reads: CAWGAGAGASYNEQFF. The CDR3 nucleotides are TGTGCCTGGGGGGCAGGGGCGGGAGCTTCCTACAATGAGCAGTTCTTC.

The chain uses TRBV15 and TRBJ1-6; 8 nucleotides match TRBD1. Per germline, CDR1 LNHNV and CDR2 YYDKDF (reference sequence). V lost 1 base, J lost 16 bases, and 15 bases stayed unmatched. CDR3 length equals 16 residues. CDR3 nucleotide sequence: TGTGCCACCAGCAGAGTGGTTGGACAGGGTCCCGCTAGGCTCCACTTT. It is translated as CATSRVVGQGPARLHF.

The gene calls are TRBV12-3 or TRBV12-4 and TRBJ2-1; 7 bases fit TRBD2. Unmatched junction bases numbered 4, after V lost 3 bases and J lost 8 bases. The CDR3 has 13 residues. This CDR3 reads CASSLGGSDEQFF. The CDR3 DNA sequence: TGTGCCAGCAGTTTGGGCGGGAGTGATGAGCAGTTCTTC.